The 16 T cell receptor beta chains in this list originate from one sample, sequenced in a study of cytomegalovirus exposure and HLA in healthy donors. The PCR used 60 Vbeta and 13 Jbeta primers. The table came from immunoSEQ multiplex PCR; TCRdb's copy has only in-frame clones and leaves some out. The sample carries roughly 110,000 clones, approximately 82% recorded once. The material sequenced was PBMCs. These receptors were obtained from a man aged 35 to 55 in good health and CMV-seronegative.

The CDR3 spells CASSSRASGGVYNEQFF. Here the CDR3 DNA reads TGCGCCAGCAGCTCCCGGGCTAGCGGGGGCGTCTACAATGAGCAGTTCTTC. The V gene is TRBV5-1, the J gene TRBJ2-1; 10 nucleotides match TRBD2. The CDR3 runs 17 residues. Germline trimming cut 3 bases from V and 3 bases from J; bases unmatched to any gene: 9. CDR1 SGHRS and CDR2 YFSETQ come from the germline V gene.

This clone was picked up a small number of times. The V call is TRBV7-9, the J call TRBJ1-6, with TRBD1 as a possible D gene (5 bases). The germline V gene encodes CDR1 SEHNR and CDR2 FQNEAQ (reference sequence). The CDR3 runs 16 residues. V was trimmed by 2 bases and J by 13 bases, leaving 21 bases between them. CDR3 DNA: TGTGCCAGCAGCTTATTGAAGGGCGGGGCCCAAATGCCCCTCCACTTT. Translating it yields CASSLLKGGAQMPLHF.

The chain couples TRBV7-8 to TRBJ2-1; TRBD2 matches at 10 bases. Losses at the gene ends were 2 bases for V and 7 bases for J; bases not matched to a gene: 8. Per germline, CDR1 SGHVS and CDR2 FQNEAQ. This CDR3 is 16 amino acids long. The CDR3 is CASSLRSGGAGNEQFF. In DNA, the CDR3 is TGTGCCAGCAGCTTACGCAGCGGGGGGGCGGGGAATGAGCAGTTCTTC.

The chain uses TRBV5-1 and TRBJ2-3; 7 bases match TRBD2. Germline CDR1 SGHRS, CDR2 YFSETQ. This CDR3 spans 14 amino acids. J lost 0 bases, V lost 4 bases, and 2 bases had no gene match. Here the CDR3 reads CASSPAGSTDTQYF. The CDR3 nucleotides read TGCGCCAGCAGCCCAGCGGGGAGCACAGATACGCAGTATTTT.

The chain recombines TRBV5-1 with TRBJ1-1, with TRBD1 matching over 8 bases. Germline-derived CDR1 and CDR2 are SGHRS and YFSETQ. With V trimmed by 4 bases and J by 6 bases, 8 bases remained unmatched. There are 14 residues in the CDR3. The CDR3 DNA is TGCGCCAGCAGCACCGCCTTGGGACAGGCTGAAGCTTTCTTT. It yields the protein CASSTALGQAEAFF.

This sequence joins TRBV6-1 and TRBJ1-1, with D perhaps matching TRBD1 (6 bases). Germline V CDR1 and CDR2: MNHNS, SASEGT. This CDR3 is built from 13 residues. V gave up 7 bases and J gave up 1 base, with 10 bases separating them. The DNA of the CDR3 is TGTGCCAGCACAGGGGCAGAGAACACTGAAGCTTTCTTT. Translated, it gives CASTGAENTEAFF.

V usage is TRBV29-1 and J usage is TRBJ1-1; D gene uncertain. The V and J ends lost 4 bases and 0 bases respectively, with 9 bases between them. Germline loops: CDR1 SQVTM, CDR2 ANQGSEA. This CDR3 contains 13 residues. CDR3 in DNA: TGCAGCGTTGCTGAGACAATGAACACTGAAGCTTTCTTT. This encodes CSVAETMNTEAFF. The full variable domain, completed using reference TRBV29-1 and TRBJ1-1, is SAVISQKPSRDICQRGTSLTIQCQVDSQVTMMFWYRQQPGQSLTLIATANQGSEATYESGFVIDKFPISRPNLTFSTLTVSNMSPEDSSIYLCSVAETMNTEAFFGQGTRLTVV.

In the case of this clone: Other DNA sequences in the sample encode the same CDR3. This chain uses TRBV6-1 with TRBJ2-5; unclear D gene. Deletions cut 0 bases from V and 5 bases from J, with 4 bases between. This CDR3 is built from 12 residues. Germline CDR1 reads MNHNS; CDR2 reads SASEGT. The CDR3 bases are TGTGCCAGCAGTGAAGCGCGCGAGACCCAGTACTTC. Translated, it gives CASSEARETQYF.

The chain employs TRBV6-5 and TRBJ1-1; 10 bases line up with TRBD1. Germline values: CDR1 MNHEY, CDR2 SVGAGI. This CDR3 is 14 amino acids long. J gave up 5 bases and V 4 bases, and 4 bases lay outside the gene matches. CDR3 amino acids: CASSWDRGKTEAFF. CDR3 DNA: TGTGCCAGCAGTTGGGACAGGGGAAAGACTGAAGCTTTCTTT.

Only a few counts were recorded for this clone. J is TRBJ1-2 and V is TRBV5-4, with D uncertain. Per germline, CDR1 SGHNT and CDR2 YYREEE (reference sequence). V was pared by 0 bases and J by 0 bases, with 6 bases between. The CDR3 consists of 14 residues. In nucleotides, the CDR3 is TGTGCCAGCAGCTTGGAAAGAGCTAACTATGGCTACACCTTC. This translates into CASSLERANYGYTF.

V and J are TRBV7-3 and TRBJ2-2; no clear D gene. The CDR3 totals 13 residues. Per germline, CDR1 SGHTA and CDR2 FQGTGA. Deletions cut 5 bases from V and 6 bases from J, with 10 bases between. For the CDR3, the DNA is TGTGCCAGCAGCCCCCGTCCCCCCGGGGAGCTGTTTTTT. It yields the protein CASSPRPPGELFF. Using reference TRBV7-3 and TRBJ2-2 for the parts outside the CDR3, the full variable domain is GAGVSQTPSNKVTEKGKYVELRCDPISGHTALYWYRQSLGQGPEFLIYFQGTGAADDSGLPNDRFFAVRPEGSVSTLKIQRTERGDSAVYLCASSPRPPGELFFGEGSRLTVL.

V gene TRBV4-1 combines with J gene TRBJ1-5; TRBD1 aligns across 7 bases. Germline lookup yields CDR1 MGHRA and CDR2 YSYEKL. The CDR3 is made up of 15 amino acids. Germline trimming cut 3 bases from V and 2 bases from J; bases unmatched to any gene: 4. The CDR3: CASSQSGQGNQPQHF. The DNA for the CDR3 is TGCGCCAGCAGCCAGAGCGGACAGGGCAATCAGCCCCAGCATTTT.

V usage is TRBV10-3 and J usage is TRBJ2-3, with 11 positions matching TRBD2. Germline V gene lookup returns CDR1 ENHRY and CDR2 SYGVKD. The CDR3 covers 17 residues. V was pared by 0 bases and J by 4 bases, with 6 bases of the junction left unmatched. Written as DNA, the CDR3 is TGTGCCATCAGTGAGTCGAATCCACTAGCGGGAGCAGATACGCAGTATTTT. Residues: CAISESNPLAGADTQYF.

This chain connects TRBV29-1 to TRBJ2-5; 7 nucleotides line up with TRBD2. The CDR3 extends over 15 amino acids. Germline V gives CDR1 SQVTM, CDR2 ANQGSEA. The V and J ends lost 7 bases and 5 bases, in that order; junction bases with no gene match: 16. CDR3 sequence: CSGRPSGLSGETQYF. In nucleotides, the CDR3 is TGCAGCGGCCGCCCCTCGGGACTAAGTGGGGAGACCCAGTACTTC.

This chain joins TRBV5-1 and TRBJ2-5; D is perhaps TRBD1 (6 bases). The germline CDR1 and CDR2 sequences are SGHRS and YFSETQ. The CDR3 is 16 residues long. Deletions cut 5 bases from V and 3 bases from J, with 20 bases between. The CDR3 loop is CASSNRDTSAEETQYF. CDR3 DNA sequence: TGCGCCAGCAGTAACCGGGACACCAGCGCAGAAGAGACCCAGTACTTC.

This clone has more than one count but fewer than ten. The V call is TRBV6-6, the J call TRBJ2-3, with 13 nucleotides matching TRBD2. Trimming removed 7 bases from V and 6 bases from J; junction bases left unmatched: 7. CDR3 size: 15 residues. Germline V lookup: CDR1 MNHNY, CDR2 SVGAGI (reference sequence). The CDR3 DNA is TGTGCCAGCACCTCTTGGACTAGCGGGGGTGATACGCAGTATTTT. Translated, it gives CASTSWTSGGDTQYF.